This is a list of T cell receptor beta chains from one sample in a study of technical replicates of blood from several donors. Clones were sequenced by immunoSEQ multiplex PCR, and TCRdb holds only the in-frame ones, with some missing. This sample has fewer than 90,000 clones, with 94% found just once. Material for sequencing was T cells isolated from PBMCs. The receptors were gathered from a human donor in good health. Both conserved end residues are trimmed from each CDR3.

>TRBJ1-5|TRBV2
ASSPQLDRGASIRPQH
>TRBJ1-4|TRBV5-1
ASSPGQGREKLF
>TRBJ2-1|TRBV7-8
ASSSSGVTYNEQF
>TRBJ1-5|TRBV7-9
ASSFVSGGAAISPQH
>TRBJ1-2|TRBV4-2
ASSQAGGAGGYT
>TRBJ2-2|TRBV29-1
SVEDADTGELF
>TRBJ2-3|TRBV10-2
ASSPGTFTDTQY
>TRBJ2-3|TRBV6-5
ASSYRGKDTQY
>TRBJ2-1|TRBV7-9
ASSSEGGLLAGDRNEQF
>TRBJ2-4|TRBV19
ASSIGRVEESTNIQY
>TRBJ2-7|TRBV20-1
SASYAYEQY
>TRBJ2-5|TRBV4-1
ASSQAGGETQY
>TRBJ2-3|TRBV6-1
ASRSLTDTQY
>TRBJ2-7|TRBV7-9
ASSPGQGFFYEQY
>TRBJ1-1|TRBV18
ASSQIPGQNTEAF
>TRBJ2-7|TRBV18
ASSPLETDLEQY
>TRBJ2-7|TRBV7-9
ASSSYSGSANYEQY
>TRBJ2-2|TRBV5-1
ASSLAGGRTGELF
>TRBJ1-4|TRBV6-1
ASSVNTGVFNEKLF
>TRBJ2-5|TRBV7-7
ASSLFAGDETQY
>TRBJ1-3|TRBV7-9
ASSLRLSGNTIY
>TRBJ1-2|TRBV5-4
ASSREDSNYGYT
>TRBJ2-5|TRBV9
ASSVGRVRGYETQY
>TRBJ2-2|TRBV27
ASSRLTGELF
>TRBJ2-7|TRBV30
AWTRLGPYEQY
>TRBJ2-7|TRBV5-4
ASSLAGASSSHEQY
>TRBJ2-5|TRBV6-1
ASSEAPGVGETQY
>TRBJ2-1|TRBV5-1
ASRLSSGGAYNEQF
>TRBJ2-4|TRBV4-1
ASSQVSSVVSADIQY
>TRBJ2-5|TRBV4-1
ASSTITGEETQY
>TRBJ2-1|TRBV5-1
ASSSTGGAVYNEQF
>TRBJ2-5|TRBV19
ASSISRESETQY
>TRBJ1-1|TRBV27
ASAFWGPNTEAF
>TRBJ2-1|TRBV6-5
ASSYQAGVSYNEQF
>TRBJ1-1|TRBV11-3
ASSSSWSQDTEAF
>TRBJ2-3|TRBV5-1
ASSLAAGGLLDTQY
>TRBJ2-1|TRBV2
ASTSGGVNEQF
>TRBJ2-7|TRBV7-2
ASSSYNPGQGPYGVRQY
>TRBJ1-2|TRBV11-3
ASSSRVISRDSGNYGYT
>TRBJ1-2|TRBV27
ASSYSYRGDNYGYT
>TRBJ1-3|TRBV30
AWAGTFFGNTIY
>TRBJ2-1|TRBV5-1
ASSSDYPGGDEQF
>TRBJ2-2|TRBV11-3
ASSVLPGQGDTGELF
>TRBJ1-1|TRBV29-1
SVRLPRATEAF